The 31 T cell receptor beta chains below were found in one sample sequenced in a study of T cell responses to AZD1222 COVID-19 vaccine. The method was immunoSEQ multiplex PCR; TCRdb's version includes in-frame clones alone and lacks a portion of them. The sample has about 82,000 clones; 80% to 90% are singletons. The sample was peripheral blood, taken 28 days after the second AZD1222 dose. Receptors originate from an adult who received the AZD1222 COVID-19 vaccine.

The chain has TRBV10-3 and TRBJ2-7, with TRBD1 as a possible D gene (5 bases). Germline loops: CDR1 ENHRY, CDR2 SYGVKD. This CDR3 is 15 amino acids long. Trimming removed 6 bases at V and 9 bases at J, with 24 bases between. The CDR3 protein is CAIRDRGQSGMRQYF. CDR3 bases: TGTGCCATCAGGGACCGAGGCCAATCAGGGATGCGGCAGTACTTC.

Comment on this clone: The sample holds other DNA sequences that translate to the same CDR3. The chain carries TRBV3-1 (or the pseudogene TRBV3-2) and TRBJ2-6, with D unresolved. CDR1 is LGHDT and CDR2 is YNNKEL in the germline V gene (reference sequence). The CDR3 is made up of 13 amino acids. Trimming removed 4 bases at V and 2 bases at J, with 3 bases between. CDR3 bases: TGTGCCAGCAGCCCAACTGGGGCCAACGTCCTGACTTTC. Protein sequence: CASSPTGANVLTF.

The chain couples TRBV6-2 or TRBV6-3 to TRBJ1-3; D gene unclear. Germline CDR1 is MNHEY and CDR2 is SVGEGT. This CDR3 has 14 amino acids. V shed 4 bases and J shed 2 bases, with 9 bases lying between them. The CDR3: CASSSGGPGNTIYF. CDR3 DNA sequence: TGTGCCAGCAGTTCTGGAGGGCCTGGAAACACCATATATTTT.

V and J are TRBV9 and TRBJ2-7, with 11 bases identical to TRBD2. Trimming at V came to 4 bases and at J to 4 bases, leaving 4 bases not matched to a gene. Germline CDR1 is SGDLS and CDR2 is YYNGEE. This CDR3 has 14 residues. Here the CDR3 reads CASSQGLAEYEQYF. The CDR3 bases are TGTGCCAGCAGCCAGGGACTAGCGGAATACGAGCAGTACTTC. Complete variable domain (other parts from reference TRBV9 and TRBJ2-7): DSGVTQTPKHLITATGQRVTLRCSPRSGDLSVYWYQQSLDQGLQFLIQYYNGEERAKGNILERFSAQQFPDLHSELNLSSLELGDSALYFCASSQGLAEYEQYFGPGTRLTVT.

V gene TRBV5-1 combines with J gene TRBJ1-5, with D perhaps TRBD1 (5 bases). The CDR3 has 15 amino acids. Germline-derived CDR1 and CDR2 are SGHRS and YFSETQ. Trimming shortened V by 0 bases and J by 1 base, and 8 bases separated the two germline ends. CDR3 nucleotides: TGCGCCAGCAGCTTGGCGGGGGAGAGCAATCAGCCCCAGCATTTT. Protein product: CASSLAGESNQPQHF.

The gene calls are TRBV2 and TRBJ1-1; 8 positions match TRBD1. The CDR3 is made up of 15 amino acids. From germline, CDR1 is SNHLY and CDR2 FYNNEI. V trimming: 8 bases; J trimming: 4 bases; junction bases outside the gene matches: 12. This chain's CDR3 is CASQNQGAIATEAFF. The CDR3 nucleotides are TGTGCCAGCCAGAACCAGGGGGCGATTGCCACTGAAGCTTTCTTT.

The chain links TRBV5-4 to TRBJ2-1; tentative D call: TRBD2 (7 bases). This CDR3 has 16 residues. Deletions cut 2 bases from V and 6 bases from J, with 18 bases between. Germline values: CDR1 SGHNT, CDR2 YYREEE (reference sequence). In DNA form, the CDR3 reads TGTGCCAGCAGCTTAGGTACGCAGAGGGGGGGCAATGAGCAGTTCTTC. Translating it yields CASSLGTQRGGNEQFF. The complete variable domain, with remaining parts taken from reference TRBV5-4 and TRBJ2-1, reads ETGVTQSPTHLIKTRGQQVTLRCSSQSGHNTVSWYQQALGQGPQFIFQYYREEENGRGNFPPRFSGLQFPNYSSELNVNALELDDSALYLCASSLGTQRGGNEQFFGPGTRLTVL.

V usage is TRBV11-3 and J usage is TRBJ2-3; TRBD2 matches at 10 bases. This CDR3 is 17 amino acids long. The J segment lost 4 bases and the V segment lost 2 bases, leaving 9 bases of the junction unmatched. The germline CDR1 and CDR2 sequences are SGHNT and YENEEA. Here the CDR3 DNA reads TGTGCCAGCAGCTTAAGTCTAGCGGGAGTTTCGCCAGATACGCAGTATTTT. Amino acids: CASSLSLAGVSPDTQYF.

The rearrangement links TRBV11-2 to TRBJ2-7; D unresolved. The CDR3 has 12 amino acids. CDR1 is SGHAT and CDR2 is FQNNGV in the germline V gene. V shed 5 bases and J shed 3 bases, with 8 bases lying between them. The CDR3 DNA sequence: TGTGCCAGCAGCCACCCCGGCTACGAGCAGTACTTC. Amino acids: CASSHPGYEQYF.

The CDR3 region is CASSQEEHQPQHF. For the CDR3, the DNA is TGTGCCAGCAGCCAGGAGGAGCATCAGCCCCAGCATTTT. The J gene is TRBJ1-5, the V gene TRBV5-8, with D unclear. V was clipped by 4 bases and J by 5 bases, with 10 bases between them. Germline V gene data show CDR1 as SGHTS and CDR2 as YDEGEE. The CDR3 runs 13 residues.

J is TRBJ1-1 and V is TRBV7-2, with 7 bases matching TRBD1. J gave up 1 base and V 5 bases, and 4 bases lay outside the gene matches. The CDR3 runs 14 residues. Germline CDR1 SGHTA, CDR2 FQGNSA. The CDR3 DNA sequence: TGTGCCAGCAGCCCGGGACAGAAGAACACTGAAGCTTTCTTT. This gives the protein CASSPGQKNTEAFF.

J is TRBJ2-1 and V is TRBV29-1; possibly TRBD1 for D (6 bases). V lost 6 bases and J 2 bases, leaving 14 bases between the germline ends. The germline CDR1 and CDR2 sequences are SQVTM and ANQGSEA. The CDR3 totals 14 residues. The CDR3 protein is CSVLQGSAYNEQFF. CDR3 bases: TGCAGCGTCCTACAGGGTAGCGCCTACAATGAGCAGTTCTTC.

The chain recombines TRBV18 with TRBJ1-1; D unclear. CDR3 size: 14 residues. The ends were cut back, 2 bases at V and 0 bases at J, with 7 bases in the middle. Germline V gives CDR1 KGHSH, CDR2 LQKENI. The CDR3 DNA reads TGTGCCAGCTCACCAAGGGCCATGAACACTGAAGCTTTCTTT. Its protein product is CASSPRAMNTEAFF. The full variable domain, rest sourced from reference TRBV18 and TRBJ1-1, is NAGVMQNPRHLVRRRGQEARLRCSPMKGHSHVYWYRQLPEEGLKFMVYLQKENIIDESGMPKERFSAEFPKEGPSILRIQQVVRGDSAAYFCASSPRAMNTEAFFGQGTRLTVV.

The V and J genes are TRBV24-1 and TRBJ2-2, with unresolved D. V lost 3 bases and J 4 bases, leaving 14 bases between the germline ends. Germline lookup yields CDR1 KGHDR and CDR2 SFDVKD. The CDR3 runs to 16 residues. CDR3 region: CATSDPASRITGELFF. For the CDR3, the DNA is TGTGCCACCAGTGATCCGGCTTCTCGGATCACCGGGGAGCTGTTTTTT.

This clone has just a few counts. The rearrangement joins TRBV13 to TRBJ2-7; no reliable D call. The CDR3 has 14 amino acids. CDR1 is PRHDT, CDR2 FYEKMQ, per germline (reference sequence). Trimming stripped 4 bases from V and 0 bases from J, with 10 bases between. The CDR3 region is CASSSRMSSYEQYF. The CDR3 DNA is TGTGCCAGCAGCTCAAGGATGAGCTCCTACGAGCAGTACTTC. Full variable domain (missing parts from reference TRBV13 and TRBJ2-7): AAGVIQSPRHLIKEKRETATLKCYPIPRHDTVYWYQQGPGQDPQFLISFYEKMQSDKGSIPDRFSAQQFSDYHSELNMSSLELGDSALYFCASSSRMSSYEQYFGPGTRLTVT.

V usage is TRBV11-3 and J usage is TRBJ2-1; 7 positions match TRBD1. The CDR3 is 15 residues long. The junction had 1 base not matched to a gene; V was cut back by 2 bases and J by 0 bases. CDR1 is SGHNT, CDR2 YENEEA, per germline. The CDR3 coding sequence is TGTGCCAGCAGCTTACGACAGGGCTCCTACAATGAGCAGTTCTTC. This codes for CASSLRQGSYNEQFF.

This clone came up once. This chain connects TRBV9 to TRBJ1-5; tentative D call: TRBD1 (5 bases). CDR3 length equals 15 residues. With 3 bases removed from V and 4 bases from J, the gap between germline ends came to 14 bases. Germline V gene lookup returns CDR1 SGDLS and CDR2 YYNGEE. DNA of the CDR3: TGTGCCAGCAGCGCGGGCATGACAGTAAATCAGCCCCAGCATTTT. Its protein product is CASSAGMTVNQPQHF.

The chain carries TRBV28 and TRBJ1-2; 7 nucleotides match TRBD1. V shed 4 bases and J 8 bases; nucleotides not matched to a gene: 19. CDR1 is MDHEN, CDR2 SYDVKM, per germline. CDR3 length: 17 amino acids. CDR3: CASSSLGQQPTPGGYTF. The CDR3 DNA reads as TGTGCCAGCAGTTCCCTGGGACAGCAACCCACGCCGGGAGGCTACACCTTC.

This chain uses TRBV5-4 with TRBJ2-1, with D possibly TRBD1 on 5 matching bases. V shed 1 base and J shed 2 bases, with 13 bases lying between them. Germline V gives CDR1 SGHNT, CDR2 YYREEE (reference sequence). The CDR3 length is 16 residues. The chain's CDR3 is CASSLPSGLTYNEQFF. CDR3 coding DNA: TGTGCCAGCAGCTTGCCCTCAGGGTTGACCTACAATGAGCAGTTCTTC.

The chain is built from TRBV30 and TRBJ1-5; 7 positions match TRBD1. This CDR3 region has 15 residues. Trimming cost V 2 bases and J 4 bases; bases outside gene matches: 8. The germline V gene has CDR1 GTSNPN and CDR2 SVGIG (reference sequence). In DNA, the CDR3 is TGTGCCTGGAGTACAAACAGGGGAACGAATCAGCCCCAGCATTTT. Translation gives CAWSTNRGTNQPQHF.

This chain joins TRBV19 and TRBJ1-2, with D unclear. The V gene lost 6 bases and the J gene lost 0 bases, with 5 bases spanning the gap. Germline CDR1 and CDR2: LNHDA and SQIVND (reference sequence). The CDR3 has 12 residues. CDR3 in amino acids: CASRTTNYGYTF. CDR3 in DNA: TGTGCCAGTAGAACGACTAACTATGGCTACACCTTC.

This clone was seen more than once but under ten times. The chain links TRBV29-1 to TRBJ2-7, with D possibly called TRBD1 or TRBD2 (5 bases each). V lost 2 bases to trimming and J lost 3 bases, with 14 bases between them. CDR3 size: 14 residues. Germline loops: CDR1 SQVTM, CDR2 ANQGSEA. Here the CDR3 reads CSVETAGTRYEQYF. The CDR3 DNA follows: TGCAGCGTTGAAACGGCAGGGACCCGCTACGAGCAGTACTTC.

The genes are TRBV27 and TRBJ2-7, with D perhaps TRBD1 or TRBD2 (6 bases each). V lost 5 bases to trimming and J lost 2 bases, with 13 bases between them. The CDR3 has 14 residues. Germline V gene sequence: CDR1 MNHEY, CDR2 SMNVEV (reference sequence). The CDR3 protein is CASSALGGPYEQYF. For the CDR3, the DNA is TGTGCCAGCAGTGCCCTCGGGGGCCCCTACGAGCAGTACTTC.

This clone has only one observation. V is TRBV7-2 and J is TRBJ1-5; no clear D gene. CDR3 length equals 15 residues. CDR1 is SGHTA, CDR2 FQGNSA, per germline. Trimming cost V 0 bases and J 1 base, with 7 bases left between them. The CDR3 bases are TGTGCCAGCAGCTTAGCATGGGGAAGCAATCAGCCCCAGCATTTT. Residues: CASSLAWGSNQPQHF.

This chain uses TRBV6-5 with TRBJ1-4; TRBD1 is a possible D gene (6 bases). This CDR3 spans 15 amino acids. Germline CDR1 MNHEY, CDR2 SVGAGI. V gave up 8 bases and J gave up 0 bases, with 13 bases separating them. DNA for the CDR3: TGTGCCAGCGGTAGGGGACAAGCAACTAATGAAAAACTGTTTTTT. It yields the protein CASGRGQATNEKLFF.

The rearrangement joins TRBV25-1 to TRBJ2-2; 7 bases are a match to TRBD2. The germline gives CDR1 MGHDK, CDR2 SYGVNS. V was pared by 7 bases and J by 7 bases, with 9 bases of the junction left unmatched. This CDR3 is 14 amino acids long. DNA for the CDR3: TGTGCCAGCACTGAGGGGAGGGCCCTCGGGGAGCTGTTTTTT. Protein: CASTEGRALGELFF.

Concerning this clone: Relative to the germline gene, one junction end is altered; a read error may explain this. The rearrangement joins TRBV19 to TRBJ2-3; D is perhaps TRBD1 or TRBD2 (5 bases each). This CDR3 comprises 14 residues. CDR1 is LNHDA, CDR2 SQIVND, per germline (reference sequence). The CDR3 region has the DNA TGTGCCAGTAGTATTGGGGCTAGCATAGATACGCAGTATTTT. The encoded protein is CASSIGASIDTQYF.

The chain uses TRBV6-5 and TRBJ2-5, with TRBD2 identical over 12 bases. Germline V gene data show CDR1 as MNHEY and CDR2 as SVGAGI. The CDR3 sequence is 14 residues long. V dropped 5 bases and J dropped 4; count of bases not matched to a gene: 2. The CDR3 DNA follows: TGTGCCAGCAGTCAGACTAGCGGGAGAGAGACCCAGTACTTC. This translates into CASSQTSGRETQYF.

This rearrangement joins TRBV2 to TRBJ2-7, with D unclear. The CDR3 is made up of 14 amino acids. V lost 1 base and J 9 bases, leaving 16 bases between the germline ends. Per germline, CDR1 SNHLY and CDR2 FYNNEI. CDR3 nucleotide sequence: TGTGCCAGCAGTGAAGTGACTCCCTCCGTCGGGCAGTACTTC. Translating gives CASSEVTPSVGQYF.

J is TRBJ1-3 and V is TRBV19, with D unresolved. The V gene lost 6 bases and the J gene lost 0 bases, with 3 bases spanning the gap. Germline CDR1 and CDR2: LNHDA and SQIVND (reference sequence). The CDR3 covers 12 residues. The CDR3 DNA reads TGTGCCAGTAGCCGCTCTGGAAACACCATATATTTT. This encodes CASSRSGNTIYF.

The CDR3 loop reads CASSPTGLTEAFF. The CDR3 DNA follows: TGCGCCAGCAGCCCCACAGGGTTGACTGAAGCTTTCTTT. The rearrangement links TRBV5-1 to TRBJ1-1, with TRBD1 as a possible D gene (6 bases). This CDR3 is 13 amino acids long. V was cut by 4 bases and J by 5 bases, with 12 bases left in between. Germline V gene sequence: CDR1 SGHRS, CDR2 YFSETQ.